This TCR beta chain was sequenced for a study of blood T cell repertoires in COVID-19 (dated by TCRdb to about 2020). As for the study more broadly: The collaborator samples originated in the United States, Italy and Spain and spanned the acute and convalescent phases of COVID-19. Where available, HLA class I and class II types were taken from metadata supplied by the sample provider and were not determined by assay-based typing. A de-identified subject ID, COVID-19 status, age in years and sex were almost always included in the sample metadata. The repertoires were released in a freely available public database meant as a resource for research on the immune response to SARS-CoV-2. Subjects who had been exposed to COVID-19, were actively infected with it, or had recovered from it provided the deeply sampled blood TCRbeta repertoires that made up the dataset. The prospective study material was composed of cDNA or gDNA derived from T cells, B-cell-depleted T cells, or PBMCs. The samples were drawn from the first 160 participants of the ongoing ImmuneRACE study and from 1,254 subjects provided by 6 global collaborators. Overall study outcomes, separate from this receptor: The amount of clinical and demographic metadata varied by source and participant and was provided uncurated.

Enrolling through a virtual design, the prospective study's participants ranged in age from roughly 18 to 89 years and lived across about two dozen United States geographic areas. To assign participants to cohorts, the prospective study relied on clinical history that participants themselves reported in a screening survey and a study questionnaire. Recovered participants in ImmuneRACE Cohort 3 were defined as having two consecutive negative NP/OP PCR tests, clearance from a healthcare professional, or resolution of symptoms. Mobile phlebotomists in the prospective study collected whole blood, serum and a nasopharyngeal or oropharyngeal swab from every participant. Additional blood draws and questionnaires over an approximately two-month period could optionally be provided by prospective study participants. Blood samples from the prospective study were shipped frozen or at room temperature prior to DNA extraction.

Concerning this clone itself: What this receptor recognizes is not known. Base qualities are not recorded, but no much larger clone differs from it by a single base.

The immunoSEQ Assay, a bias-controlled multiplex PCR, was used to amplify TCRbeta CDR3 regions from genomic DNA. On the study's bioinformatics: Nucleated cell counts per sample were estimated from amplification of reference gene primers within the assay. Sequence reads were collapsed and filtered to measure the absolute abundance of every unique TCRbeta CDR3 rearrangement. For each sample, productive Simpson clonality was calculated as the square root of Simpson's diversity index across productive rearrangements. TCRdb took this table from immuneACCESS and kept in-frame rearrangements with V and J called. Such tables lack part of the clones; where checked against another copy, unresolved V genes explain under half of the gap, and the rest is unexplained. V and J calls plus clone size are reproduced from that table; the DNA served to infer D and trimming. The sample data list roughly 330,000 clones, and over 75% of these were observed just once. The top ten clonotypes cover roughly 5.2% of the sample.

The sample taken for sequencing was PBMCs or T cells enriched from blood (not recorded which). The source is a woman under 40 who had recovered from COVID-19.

CDR3 protein: CASSYSLTDTQYF. The bases read TGTGCCAGCAGTTACTCCCTGACAGATACGCAGTATTTT. Recombination joined TRBV6-5 with TRBJ2-3; no D segment can be confidently identified. Taken from cysteine to phenylalanine, the CDR3 has 13 residues. The DNA shown is the 39-base CDR3, in frame from base 1. V is reduced by 0 bases and J by 3 bases, leaving a spacing of 4 bases between them. Per the germline V gene, MNHEY is the CDR1 and SVGAGI is the CDR2.